The present entry profiles one T cell receptor (beta chain) with its context. The target antigen is unknown. With 2 bases removed from V and 6 bases from J, the gap between germline ends came to 16 bases. The CDR3 has 15 residues. Germline V CDR1 and CDR2: MNHEY, SMNVEV (reference sequence). Profiling relied on immunoSEQ multiplex PCR, and the TCRdb table lists in-frame clones only, not all of them. Here the sample spans about 110,000 clones, roughly 92% being singletons. The data are from a study of siplizumab effects on memory and regulatory T cells. Study-level results: Naive T cells looked more diverse than memory cells and looked like major alloresponse contributors. The mapping of alloreactive clones to unstimulated subsets covered only a minor fraction of them. Siplizumab produced a significant reduction in alloreactive sequences that were traceable to unstimulated CD4+ memory cells.

This chain joins TRBV27 and TRBJ1-2; the D gene is possibly TRBD1 (6 bases). This TCR was sampled from a human donor in good health. What was sequenced was CD4+ T cells sorted from blood. CDR3 residues: CASSLALTRGDGYTF. As DNA, the CDR3 is TGTGCCAGCAGTTTAGCCCTCACCAGGGGAGATGGCTACACCTTC.